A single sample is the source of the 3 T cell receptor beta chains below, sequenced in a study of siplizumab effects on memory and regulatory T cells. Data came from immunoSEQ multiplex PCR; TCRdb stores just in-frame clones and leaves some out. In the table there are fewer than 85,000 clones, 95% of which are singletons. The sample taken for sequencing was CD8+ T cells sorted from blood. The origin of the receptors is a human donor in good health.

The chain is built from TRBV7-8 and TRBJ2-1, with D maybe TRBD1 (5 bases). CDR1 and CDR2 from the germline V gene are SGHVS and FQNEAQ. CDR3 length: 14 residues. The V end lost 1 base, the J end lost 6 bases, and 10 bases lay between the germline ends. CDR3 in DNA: TGTGCCAGCAGCTTAGTGCAGGGAACCAATGAGCAGTTCTTC. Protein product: CASSLVQGTNEQFF.

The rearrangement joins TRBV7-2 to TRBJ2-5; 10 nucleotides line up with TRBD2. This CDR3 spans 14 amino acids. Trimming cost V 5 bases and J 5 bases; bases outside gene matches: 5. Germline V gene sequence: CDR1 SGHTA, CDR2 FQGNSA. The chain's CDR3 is CASSPAGGAETQYF. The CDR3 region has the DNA TGTGCCAGCAGCCCAGCGGGAGGGGCGGAGACCCAGTACTTC.

This CDR3 reads CATATRQAQETQYF. The CDR3 DNA is TGTGCCACCGCGACTAGACAGGCCCAAGAGACCCAGTACTTC. This chain joins TRBV13 and TRBJ2-5, with D possibly called TRBD1 or TRBD2 (6 bases each). V was cut by 10 bases and J by 1 base, with 16 bases left in between. The CDR3 runs 14 residues. Germline CDR1 PRHDT, CDR2 FYEKMQ (reference sequence).